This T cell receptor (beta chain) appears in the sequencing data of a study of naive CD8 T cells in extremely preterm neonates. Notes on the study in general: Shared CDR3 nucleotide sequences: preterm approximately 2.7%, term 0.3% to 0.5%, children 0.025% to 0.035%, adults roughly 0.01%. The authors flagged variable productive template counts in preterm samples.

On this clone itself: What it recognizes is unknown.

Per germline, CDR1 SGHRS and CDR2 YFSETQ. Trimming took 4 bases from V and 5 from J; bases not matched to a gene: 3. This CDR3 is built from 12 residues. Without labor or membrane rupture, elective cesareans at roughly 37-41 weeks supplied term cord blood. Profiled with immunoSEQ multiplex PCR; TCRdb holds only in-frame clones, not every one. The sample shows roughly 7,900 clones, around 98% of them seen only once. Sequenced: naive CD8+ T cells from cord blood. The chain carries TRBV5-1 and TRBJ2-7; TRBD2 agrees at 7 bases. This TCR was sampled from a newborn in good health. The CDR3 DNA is TGCGCCAGCAGCCCCGGACTAGACGAGCAGTACTTC. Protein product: CASSPGLDEQYF.